This T cell receptor beta chain emerged from a study of a mutant IDH1 vaccine in newly diagnosed glioma. Study summary: Treated patients, averaging roughly 44 years, were roughly 60% male and about 38% female.

Produced via immunoSEQ multiplex PCR; TCRdb's table is partial and in-frame only. The sample carries 20,000 to 30,000 clones, around 77% recorded once. The sample's time point: week 11, during vaccination. Doses consisted of 300 ug of mutant IDH1 20-mer peptide each, paired with topical imiquimod. Every donor had a new WHO grade 3 or 4 astrocytoma that was IDH1-mutant, with loss of nuclear ATRX. General study results and limits: Variations in leading peripheral T cell clonotypes appeared to have no connection with pseudoprogression.

Trimming stripped 4 bases from V and 1 base from J, with 12 bases between. CDR1 and CDR2 (germline): SGHRS, YFSETQ. The CDR3 is 15 residues long. On this clone itself: What it binds is not known.

Material: PBMCs, obtained from a glioma patient whose treatment included an IDH1 peptide vaccine. The chain uses TRBV5-1 and TRBJ2-1, with a weak D call TRBD2 (5 bases). The TCR originated in a woman under 30 with glioma. CDR3 amino acids: CASSPEEASYNEQFF. In nucleotides, the CDR3 is TGCGCCAGCAGCCCCGAGGAGGCGTCCTACAATGAGCAGTTCTTC.